This TCR beta chain was recorded in a study of T cell repertoires in cytomegalovirus infection. There are a few counts of this clonotype. TCRdb itself ran the reads through MiXCR, one entry per CDR3 protein. The sample comprises over 300,000 distinct CDR3 sequences, approximately 9.5% of which are singletons, and around 4.5% rests with the top ten. V was clipped by 2 bases and J by 2 bases, with 10 bases between them. CDR1 is MNHEY and CDR2 is SMNVEV in the germline V gene (reference sequence). CDR3 size: 14 residues. Sequenced input: PBMCs. The chain is built from TRBV27 and TRBJ2-7, with D perhaps given as TRBD1 or TRBD2 (5 bases each). The receptor's source is a human donor in good health (CMV status not recorded). Some clones in this sample may be carry-over from other donors' samples. CDR3 loop: CASSLGDGAYEQYF. For the CDR3, the DNA is TGTGCCAGCAGTTTAGGGGACGGGGCCTACGAGCAGTACTTC.